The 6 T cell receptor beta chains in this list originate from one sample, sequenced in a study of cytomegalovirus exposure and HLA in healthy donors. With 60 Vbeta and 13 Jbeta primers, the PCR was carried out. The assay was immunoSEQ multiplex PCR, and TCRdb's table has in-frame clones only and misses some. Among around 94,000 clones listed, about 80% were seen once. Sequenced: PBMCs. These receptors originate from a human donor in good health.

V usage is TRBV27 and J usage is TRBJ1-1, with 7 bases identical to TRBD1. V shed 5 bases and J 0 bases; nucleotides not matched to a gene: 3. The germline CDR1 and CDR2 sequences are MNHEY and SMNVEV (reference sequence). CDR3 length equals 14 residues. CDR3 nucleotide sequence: TGTGCCAGCAGTACCGGGACAGTGAACACTGAAGCTTTCTTT. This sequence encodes CASSTGTVNTEAFF.

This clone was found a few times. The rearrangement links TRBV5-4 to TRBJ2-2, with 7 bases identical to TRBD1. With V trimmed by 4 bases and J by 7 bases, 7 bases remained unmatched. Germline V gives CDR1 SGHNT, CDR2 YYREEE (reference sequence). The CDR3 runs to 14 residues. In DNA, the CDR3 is TGTGCCAGCAGCCCTTTACGGACAGGCGGGGAGCTGTTTTTT. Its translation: CASSPLRTGGELFF.

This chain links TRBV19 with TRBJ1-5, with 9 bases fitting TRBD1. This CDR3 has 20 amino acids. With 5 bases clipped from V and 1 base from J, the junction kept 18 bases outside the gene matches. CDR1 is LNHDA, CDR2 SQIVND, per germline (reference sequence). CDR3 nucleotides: TGTGCCAGTAGTCAAAATACTATGACAGGGGGTTTGGGGAGCAATCAGCCCCAGCATTTT. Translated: CASSQNTMTGGLGSNQPQHF.

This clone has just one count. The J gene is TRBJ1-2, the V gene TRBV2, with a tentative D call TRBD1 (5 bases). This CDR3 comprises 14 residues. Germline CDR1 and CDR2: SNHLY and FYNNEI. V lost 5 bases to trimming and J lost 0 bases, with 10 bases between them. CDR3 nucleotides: TGTGCCAGCAGTCTTCCAGGGACTAACTATGGCTACACCTTC. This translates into CASSLPGTNYGYTF.

The CDR3 sequence: CASEPGGFQETQYF. The CDR3 coding sequence is TGTGCCAGCGAGCCTGGGGGCTTCCAAGAGACCCAGTACTTC. The V call is TRBV7-2, the J call TRBJ2-5; a weak D match, TRBD1 (6 bases). V was shortened by 8 bases and J by 1 base, with 14 bases between the two germline ends. The CDR3 covers 14 residues. The germline V gene has CDR1 SGHTA and CDR2 FQGNSA.

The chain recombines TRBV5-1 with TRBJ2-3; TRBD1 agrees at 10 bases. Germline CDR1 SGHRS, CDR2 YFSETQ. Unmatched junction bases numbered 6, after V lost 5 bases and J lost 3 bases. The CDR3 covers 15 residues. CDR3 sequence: CASSALGQGTDTQYF. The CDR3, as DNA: TGCGCCAGCAGTGCCCTGGGACAGGGGACAGATACGCAGTATTTT.